These 22 T cell receptor beta chains were sequenced from one sample in a study of blood T cells in healthy people across ages. Next came a second PCR, run for about 6 to 12 cycles, which used a sample-barcoded 5' primer along with a J-beta primer mix. In TCRdb, the 5' RACE reads were re-called with MiXCR into one record per CDR3 protein. The table includes about 510,000 distinct CDR3 sequences, about 27% detected once. A further study also used this sample, focusing on T cells of mothers and their children.

Sequenced material: blood. The origin of the receptors is a boy under 10 years old in good health.

The rearrangement joins TRBV29-1 to TRBJ2-1; D remains unclear. Germline assignment: CDR1 SQVTM and CDR2 ANQGSEA. The CDR3 consists of 13 residues. V was trimmed by 3 bases and J by 0 bases, leaving 6 bases between them. CDR3 residues: CSVDRSSYNEQFF. In DNA form, the CDR3 reads TGCAGCGTTGACAGAAGCTCCTACAATGAGCAGTTCTTC.

This clonotype has only a few counts. An end of the junction does not agree with germline; a read error may underlie this. The J gene is TRBJ2-5, the V gene TRBV12-3 or TRBV12-4; D is unclear. Near its end, the DNA agrees better with TRBJ2-7, so the J call may be wrong. There are 13 residues in the CDR3. This CDR3 is CATSSTQTYEQYF. Here the CDR3 DNA reads TGTGCCACCAGTTCTACACAGACCTACGAGCAGTACTTC.

This clonotype was counted ten times or more. The J gene is TRBJ1-2, the V gene TRBV5-1; a weak D match, TRBD1 (5 bases). V dropped 4 bases and J dropped 5 bases, with 9 bases sitting between them. The CDR3 has 12 amino acids. CDR1 is SGHRS, CDR2 YFSETQ, per germline. CDR3 DNA: TGCGCCAGCAGCGGGGACGGATATGGCTACACCTTC. This codes for CASSGDGYGYTF.

The gene calls are TRBV7-2 and TRBJ1-5; 7 bases agree with TRBD1. This CDR3 has 14 amino acids. V lost 3 bases, J lost 4 bases, and 3 bases stayed unmatched. The V gene's germline CDR1 is SGHTA and CDR2 FQGNSA. The CDR3 nucleotides are TGTGCCAGCAGCTTTTGGGACAGTAATCAGCCCCAGCATTTT. Translating it yields CASSFWDSNQPQHF.

The rearrangement uses TRBV12-3 or TRBV12-4 and TRBJ1-5, with 9 nucleotides matching TRBD1. The CDR3 is made up of 17 amino acids. The V gene end was trimmed by 6 bases and the J gene end by 3 bases; junction bases not matched to a gene: 12. The CDR3 reads CASSPGQGEWANQPQHF. In nucleotides, the CDR3 is TGTGCCAGCAGCCCGGGACAGGGAGAATGGGCCAATCAGCCCCAGCATTTT.

Worth noting for this clonotype: Compared with germline, one end of the junction differs, possibly owing to a read error. The chain couples TRBV6-4 to TRBJ2-6, with D perhaps matching TRBD1 or TRBD2 (6 bases each). The CDR3 is 15 residues long. Germline V gives CDR1 MRHNA, CDR2 SNTAGT. CDR3 in amino acids: CASSDGGRGANVRTF. The CDR3 region has the DNA TGTGCCAGCAGTGACGGGGGGCGAGGGGCCAACGTCCGGACTTTC.

This chain uses TRBV4-3 with TRBJ2-1; D is possibly TRBD1 (6 bases). This CDR3 is built from 16 residues. Germline CDR1 reads LGHNA; CDR2 reads YSLEER. Trimming shortened V by 0 bases and J by 4 bases, and 13 bases separated the two germline ends. The CDR3 nucleotides read TGCGCCAGCAGCCAAGATCCGGCAGGGGTGTACAATGAGCAGTTCTTC. Encoded protein: CASSQDPAGVYNEQFF.

This chain joins TRBV30 and TRBJ2-5; possibly TRBD1 for D (6 bases). Germline values: CDR1 GTSNPN, CDR2 SVGIG (reference sequence). Trimming took off 4 bases at V and 3 bases at J, with 24 bases between the two ends. The CDR3 runs to 17 residues. The CDR3 nucleotides are TGTGCCTGGACATCGGTGTCAGGGACACCGCGTGAAGAGACCCAGTACTTC. This translates into CAWTSVSGTPREETQYF.

This clonotype was seen only a few times. The V and J genes are TRBV20-1 and TRBJ2-5; D is unresolved. There are 15 residues in the CDR3. The V gene lost 3 bases and the J gene lost 5 bases, with 19 bases spanning the gap. Looked up from germline, CDR1 is DFQATT and CDR2 is SNEGSKA (reference sequence). The CDR3 coding sequence is TGCAGTGCTAGTCTCGGCGCAGGACCTGGGGAGACCCAGTACTTC. Encoded protein: CSASLGAGPGETQYF.

The chain links TRBV19 to TRBJ2-5, with 9 bases lining up with TRBD2. Germline CDR1 is LNHDA and CDR2 is SQIVND (reference sequence). V dropped 0 bases and J dropped 4; count of bases not matched to a gene: 3. The CDR3 has 15 amino acids. CDR3 DNA: TGTGCCAGTAGTATAGATCTAGCGGGACCAGAGACCCAGTACTTC. It is translated as CASSIDLAGPETQYF. The full variable domain, with the rest looked up from reference TRBV19 and TRBJ2-5, is DGGITQSPKYLFRKEGQNVTLSCEQNLNHDAMYWYRQDPGQGLRLIYYSQIVNDFQKGDIAEGYSVSREKKESFPLTVTSAQKNPTAFYLCASSIDLAGPETQYFGPGTRLLVL.

The chain uses TRBV20-1 and TRBJ2-7, with D perhaps TRBD1 (5 bases). CDR3 size: 14 residues. Germline CDR1 is DFQATT and CDR2 is SNEGSKA (reference sequence). Deletions cut 0 bases from V and 4 bases from J, with 13 bases between. The CDR3 sequence is CSARDPRAGYEQYF. The CDR3 DNA reads TGCAGTGCTAGAGACCCCCGGGCAGGGTACGAGCAGTACTTC.

V and J are TRBV19 and TRBJ1-5; D unresolved. The CDR3 spans 14 residues. Trimming removed 7 bases from V and 2 bases from J, with 12 bases in between. Germline V gives CDR1 LNHDA, CDR2 SQIVND (reference sequence). The CDR3 is CASTGGSGNQPQHF. In nucleotides, the CDR3 is TGTGCCAGTACTGGTGGCTCCGGCAATCAGCCCCAGCATTTT.

In its sample, this clonotype was seen many times. This sequence joins TRBV5-1 and TRBJ2-3; a weak D match, TRBD1 (6 bases). Germline assignment: CDR1 SGHRS and CDR2 YFSETQ. V was pared by 0 bases and J by 1 base, with 6 bases between. This CDR3 contains 14 residues. The CDR3 loop is CASSLGTGTDTQYF. Here the CDR3 DNA reads TGCGCCAGCAGCTTGGGGACAGGCACAGATACGCAGTATTTT. The full variable domain, rest sourced from reference TRBV5-1 and TRBJ2-3, is KAGVTQTPRYLIKTRGQQVTLSCSPISGHRSVSWYQQTPGQGLQFLFEYFSETQRNKGNFPGRFSGRQFSNSRSEMNVSTLELGDSALYLCASSLGTGTDTQYFGPGTRLTVL.

The genes are TRBV7-8 and TRBJ2-7, with 8 bases lining up with TRBD1. With 3 bases clipped from V and 6 bases from J, the junction kept 7 bases outside the gene matches. The CDR3 runs 14 residues. Per the germline V gene, CDR1 is SGHVS and CDR2 is FQNEAQ. CDR3 region: CASSFRQGASEQYF. CDR3 DNA sequence: TGTGCCAGCAGCTTTAGGCAGGGGGCGAGCGAGCAGTACTTC.

The chain links TRBV5-4 to TRBJ2-5; no firm D call. The end of the DNA aligns better with TRBJ2-7, so the J call may be wrong. Germline V gives CDR1 SGHNT, CDR2 YYREEE (reference sequence). The CDR3 is made up of 14 amino acids. In DNA form, the CDR3 reads TGTGCCAGCAGCTTCCTTCCGGGCGGCTACGAGCAGTACTTC. Encoded protein: CASSFLPGGYEQYF.

V usage is TRBV15 and J usage is TRBJ2-5; perhaps TRBD1 as D (6 bases). Germline V gene lookup returns CDR1 LNHNV and CDR2 YYDKDF (reference sequence). Trimming shortened V by 6 bases and J by 4 bases, and 18 bases separated the two germline ends. The CDR3 spans 15 residues. CDR3 DNA sequence: TGTGCCACCAGTTCCGCGGCAGGGGCGGGAGAGACCCAGTACTTC. Protein: CATSSAAGAGETQYF.

This clonotype was seen a few times. The rearrangement uses TRBV29-1 and TRBJ1-2, with a possible D match to TRBD1 (5 bases). The CDR3 extends over 12 amino acids. The ends were cut back, 7 bases at V and 4 bases at J, with 13 bases in the middle. Germline CDR1 is SQVTM and CDR2 is ANQGSEA. The CDR3 region is CSAWRGSYGYTF. Here the CDR3 DNA reads TGCAGCGCCTGGCGGGGGAGCTATGGCTACACCTTC.

Only a few counts were recorded for this clonotype. The chain combines TRBV9 with TRBJ2-2, with a tentative D call TRBD1 (6 bases). The V end lost 4 bases, the J end lost 6 bases, and 25 bases lay between the germline ends. The germline V gene encodes CDR1 SGDLS and CDR2 YYNGEE. CDR3 size: 18 residues. CDR3 region: CASSLLTGIGKDAGELFF. The CDR3 coding sequence is TGTGCCAGCAGCCTACTTACAGGGATCGGCAAGGACGCCGGGGAGCTGTTTTTT.

V usage is TRBV20-1 and J usage is TRBJ1-1, with 7 positions matching TRBD1. Per germline, CDR1 DFQATT and CDR2 SNEGSKA (reference sequence). This CDR3 is 13 amino acids long. Trimming took 5 bases from V and 3 from J; bases not matched to a gene: 6. Here the CDR3 reads CSALDRLYTEAFF. CDR3 in DNA: TGCAGTGCTCTGGACAGGTTGTACACTGAAGCTTTCTTT.

V usage is TRBV18 and J usage is TRBJ2-4; D is unclear. The germline V gene encodes CDR1 KGHSH and CDR2 LQKENI. This CDR3 has 14 residues. Trimming took 2 bases from V and 9 from J, leaving 14 bases between them. Written as DNA, the CDR3 is TGTGCCAGCTCACCAATCATTCGGAGTCGCATTCAGTACTTC. This translates into CASSPIIRSRIQYF.

This clonotype was seen a few times. The chain links TRBV6-6 to TRBJ1-4, with 10 bases identical to TRBD1. V dropped 10 bases and J dropped 4; count of bases not matched to a gene: 6. The CDR3 sequence is 14 residues long. Germline CDR1 and CDR2: MNHNY and SVGAGI (reference sequence). As DNA, the CDR3 is TGTGCCACCGGGACAGGGGAGGGTAATGAAAAACTGTTTTTT. It codes for CATGTGEGNEKLFF.

This clonotype has just a few counts. V gene TRBV5-5 combines with J gene TRBJ1-2, with D perhaps TRBD1 (5 bases). The CDR3 loop spans 11 amino acids. Trimming took off 0 bases at V and 14 bases at J, with 11 bases between the two ends. Germline V CDR1 and CDR2: SGHKS, YYEKEE (reference sequence). The CDR3: CASSLEGFDTF. As DNA, the CDR3 is TGTGCCAGCAGCTTGGAGGGGTTCGATACCTTC.